These T cell receptor beta chains were read from a single sample in a study of OX40 agonist ivuxolimab in advanced cancers. Data came from immunoSEQ multiplex PCR; TCRdb stores just in-frame clones and leaves some out. The sample lists about 62,000 clones, about 91% occurring once. The sequencing used CD4+ or CD8+ T cells sorted from blood, collected in a trial of the OX40 agonist ivuxolimab. The receptors were sampled from an adult with an advanced solid tumor such as melanoma, head and neck, liver or kidney cancer. The CDR3 runs from the conserved cysteine through the conserved F or W. The D gene is left open where the match is weak. Clone size appears in some rows only: once, few, many, or a class for an expanded clone.

d_call j_call clone_size v_call cdr3_nt cdr3_aa
TRBD2 TRBJ2-1 - TRBV7-9 TGTGCCAGCAGCTTTTCGGTGCGGGAGGTAGGCAATGAGCAGTTCTTC CASSFSVREVGNEQFF
TRBD2 TRBJ2-1 - TRBV27 TGTGCCAGCAGCCTAGCGGGGGGGCGTGAGAATGAGCAGTTCTTC CASSLAGGRENEQFF
TRBD1 TRBJ2-2 few TRBV10-2 TGCGCCAGTTTCCCTAGATATTCCGGGACAGGAGTTAGGACCGGGGAGCTGTTTTTT CASFPRYSGTGVRTGELFF
TRBD1 TRBJ2-3 - TRBV5-1 TGCGCCAGCAGCCCGGACAGGCTTCGGTCCGATACGCAGTATTTT CASSPDRLRSDTQYF
- TRBJ2-7 - TRBV25-1 TGTGCCAGCAGTACGCGACAGGGACTATTTTACGAGCAGTACTTC CASSTRQGLFYEQYF
- TRBJ2-5 - TRBV5-6 TGTGCCAGCAGCTTGGATATCGGAGCGCAGGCCCAGTACTTC CASSLDIGAQAQYF
TRBD2 TRBJ2-3 - TRBV6-4 TGTGCCAGCAGTGAAAGGGCTAGCGGGGCTACAGATACGCAGTATTTT CASSERASGATDTQYF
- TRBJ2-5 - TRBV19 TGTGCCAGTACCTTGGGACCATCTCCCCAAGAGACCCAGTACTTC CASTLGPSPQETQYF
TRBD1 TRBJ1-2 - TRBV4-3 TGCGCCAGCAGCCAAGACCGGGACAGTAGCCTCGGGGGCTACACCTTC CASSQDRDSSLGGYTF
- TRBJ2-7 - TRBV4-1 TGCGCCAGCAGCCAAGAAACGGTGAGCTCCTACGAGCAGTACTTC CASSQETVSSYEQYF
- TRBJ1-2 - TRBV5-4 TGTGCCAGCAGAGGGTCCGATGGCTACACCTTC CASRGSDGYTF
TRBD1 TRBJ2-7 - TRBV7-3 TGTGCCAGCAGGGGGACAGGGGACTACGAGCAGTACTTC CASRGTGDYEQYF
- TRBJ1-5 - TRBV11-2 TGTGCCAGCAGCTTAGGGGGTGGTAGCAATCAGCCCCAGCATTTT CASSLGGGSNQPQHF